This T cell receptor beta chain appears in the sequencing data of a study of blood T cells in healthy people across ages. At the level of the study: About one barcoded beta molecule per two T cells was captured by template switching.

The CDR3 is made up of 15 amino acids. CDR1 is SGHNT, CDR2 YYREEE, per germline (reference sequence). V lost 1 base to trimming and J lost 8 bases; unmatched junction nucleotides: 8. Sample-barcoded 5' priming and a J-beta primer mix drove a second PCR of about 7 to 11 cycles. TCRdb passed the 5' RACE reads through MiXCR, listing each CDR3 protein once. The sample shows 700,000 to 950,000 distinct CDR3 sequences, over 45% of them seen only once. The sequence derives from a man aged 25-45 years in good health. Sequenced sample: blood. This rearrangement joins TRBV5-4 to TRBJ2-1; 8 bases map to TRBD2. The CDR3, as DNA: TGTGCCAGCAGCTTGTTGACGGGAGGGGGAGATGAGCAGTTCTTC. It yields the protein CASSLLTGGGDEQFF. Variable domain in full (rest from reference TRBV5-4 and TRBJ2-1): ETGVTQSPTHLIKTRGQQVTLRCSSQSGHNTVSWYQQALGQGPQFIFQYYREEENGRGNFPPRFSGLQFPNYSSELNVNALELDDSALYLCASSLLTGGGDEQFFGPGTRLTVL.